Below, one T cell receptor (beta chain) is given with its context. The CDR3 length is 15 residues. CDR1 is SEHNR, CDR2 FQNEAQ, per germline (reference sequence). Deletions cut 5 bases from V and 2 bases from J, with 13 bases between. This sample was included in a study of blood T cell repertoires in COVID-19. Study background: Researchers got acute and convalescent COVID-19 samples from the United States, Italy and Spain. In each case, the material was cDNA or gDNA derived from T cells, B-cell-depleted T cells, or PBMCs.

In the authors' workflow: By means of reference gene primer amplification, nucleated cell counts were estimated. Using immunoSEQ multiplex PCR, the repertoire was profiled, and TCRdb retains in-frame clones only, with some absent. V and J calls and clone size are given by that table; D and trimming were obtained from the DNA. The data show approximately 300,000 clones, with around 87% seen just once and 1% held by the top ten. Input material: peripheral blood. The V gene is TRBV7-9, the J gene TRBJ2-1; tentatively, D is TRBD1 (6 bases). This receptor was taken from a man over 45 with active or convalescent COVID-19. DNA of the CDR3: TGTGCCAGCAGCCCCCCACAGGGTACCTACAATGAGCAGTTCTTC. Residues: CASSPPQGTYNEQFF.